This T cell receptor beta chain was recovered during a study of T-cell memory formation after mild COVID-19. Whole-study context: There were largely donor-specific TCR clusters.

As to this clonotype: Its specificity is unknown.

This CDR3 contains 16 residues. Germline-derived CDR1 and CDR2 are SGHVS and FQNEAQ. The V segment lost 1 base and the J segment 5 bases; nucleotides outside the gene matches: 1. Study-wide points: The study detected some responding clones in pre-infection memory, suggesting cross-reactive memory joined.

Using its own MiXCR run on the 5' RACE reads, TCRdb lists one record per CDR3 protein. The sample lists approximately 300,000 distinct CDR3 sequences, 19% occurring once. The chain combines TRBV7-8 with TRBJ1-6, with 11 bases identical to TRBD1. The sequence was collected from a man aged 18 to 29 who had mild COVID-19 (a few samples of this study predate the infection). Cell type and time point are not known. The sequenced material came from PBMCs or a T cell subset sorted from them (not recorded which). CDR3 sequence: CASSLEGQGDNSPLHF. CDR3 in DNA: TGTGCCAGCAGCTTAGAGGGACAGGGGGATAATTCACCCCTCCACTTT. Supplemented by reference TRBV7-8 and TRBJ1-6, the full variable domain reads GAGVSQSPRYKVAKRGQDVALRCDPISGHVSLFWYQQALGQGPEFLTYFQNEAQLDKSGLPSDRFFAERPEGSVSTLKIQRTQQEDSAVYLCASSLEGQGDNSPLHFGNGTRLTVT.